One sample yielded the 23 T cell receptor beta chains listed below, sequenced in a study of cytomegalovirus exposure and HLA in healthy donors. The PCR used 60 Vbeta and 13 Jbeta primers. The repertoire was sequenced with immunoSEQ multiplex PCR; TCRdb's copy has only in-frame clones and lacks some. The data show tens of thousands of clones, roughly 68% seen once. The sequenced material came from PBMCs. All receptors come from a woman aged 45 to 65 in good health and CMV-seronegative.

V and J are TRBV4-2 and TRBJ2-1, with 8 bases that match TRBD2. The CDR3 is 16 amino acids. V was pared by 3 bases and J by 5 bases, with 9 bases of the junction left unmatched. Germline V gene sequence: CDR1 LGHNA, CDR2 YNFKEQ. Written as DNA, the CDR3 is TGTGCCAGCAGCCATCTCAGCGGGAGAGGGGACAATGAGCAGTTCTTC. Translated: CASSHLSGRGDNEQFF.

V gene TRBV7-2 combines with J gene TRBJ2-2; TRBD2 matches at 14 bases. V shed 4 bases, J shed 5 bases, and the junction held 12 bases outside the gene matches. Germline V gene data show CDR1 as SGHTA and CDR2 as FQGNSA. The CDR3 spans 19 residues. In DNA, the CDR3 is TGTGCCAGCAGCTCCACCGGGACTAGCGGGAGCTTGGAAACCGGGGAGCTGTTTTTT. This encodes CASSSTGTSGSLETGELFF.

Written as DNA, the CDR3 is TGTGCCAGCACGACCGCAGGTGGTACGCAGTATTTT. It codes for CASTTAGGTQYF. J is TRBJ2-3 and V is TRBV7-2; D is unresolved. The CDR3 runs to 12 residues. V lost 7 bases and J 8 bases, leaving 13 bases between the germline ends. CDR1 and CDR2 (germline): SGHTA, FQGNSA. Looking up the rest from reference TRBV7-2 and TRBJ2-3 gives the full variable domain: GAGVSQSPSNKVTEKGKDVELRCDPISGHTALYWYRQSLGQGLEFLIYFQGNSAPDKSGLPSDRFSAERTGGSVSTLTIQRTQQEDSAVYLCASTTAGGTQYFGPGTRLTVL.

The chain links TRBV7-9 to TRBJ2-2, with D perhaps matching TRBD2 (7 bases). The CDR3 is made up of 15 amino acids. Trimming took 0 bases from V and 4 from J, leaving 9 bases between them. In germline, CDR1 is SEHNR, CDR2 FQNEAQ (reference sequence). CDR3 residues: CASSLAGGPTGELFF. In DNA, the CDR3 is TGTGCCAGCAGCTTAGCGGGGGGGCCCACCGGGGAGCTGTTTTTT.

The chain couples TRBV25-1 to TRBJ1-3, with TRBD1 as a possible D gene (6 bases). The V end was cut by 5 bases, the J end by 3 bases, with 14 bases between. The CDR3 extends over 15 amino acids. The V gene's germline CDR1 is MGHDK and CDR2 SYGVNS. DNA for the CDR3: TGTGCCAGCAGTTTAGGGGGGGCATATGGAAACACCATATATTTT. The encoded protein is CASSLGGAYGNTIYF.

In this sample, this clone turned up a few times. CDR3 in amino acids: CASTPKPGANVLTF. As DNA, the CDR3 is TGTGCCAGCACACCTAAGCCTGGGGCCAACGTCCTGACTTTC. This sequence joins TRBV9 and TRBJ2-6, with D unclear. The V end lost 6 bases, the J end lost 2 bases, and 9 bases lay between the germline ends. Germline loops: CDR1 SGDLS, CDR2 YYNGEE. This CDR3 is 14 amino acids long.

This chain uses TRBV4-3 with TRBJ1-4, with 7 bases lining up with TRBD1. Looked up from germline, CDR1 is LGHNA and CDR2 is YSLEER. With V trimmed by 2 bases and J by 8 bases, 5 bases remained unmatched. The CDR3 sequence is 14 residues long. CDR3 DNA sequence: TGCGCCAGCAGCCAACGACAGGGTGGAGAAAAACTGTTTTTT. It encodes CASSQRQGGEKLFF.

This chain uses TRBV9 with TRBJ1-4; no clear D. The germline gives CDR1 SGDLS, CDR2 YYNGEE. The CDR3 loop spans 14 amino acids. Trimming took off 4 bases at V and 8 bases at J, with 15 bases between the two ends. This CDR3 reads CASSPKGGLEKLFF. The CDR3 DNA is TGTGCCAGCAGCCCTAAAGGCGGATTAGAAAAACTGTTTTTT.

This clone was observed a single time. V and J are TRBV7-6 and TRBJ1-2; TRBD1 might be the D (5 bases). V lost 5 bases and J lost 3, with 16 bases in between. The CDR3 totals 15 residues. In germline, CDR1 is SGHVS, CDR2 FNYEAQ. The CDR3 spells CASSPYAQGDYGYTF. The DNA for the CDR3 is TGTGCCAGCAGCCCCTACGCTCAGGGCGACTATGGCTACACCTTC.

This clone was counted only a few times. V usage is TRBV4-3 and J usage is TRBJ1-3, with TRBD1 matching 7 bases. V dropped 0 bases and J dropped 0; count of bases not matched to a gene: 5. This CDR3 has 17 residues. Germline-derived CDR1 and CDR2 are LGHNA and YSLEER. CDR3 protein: CASSQEMGQSSGNTIYF. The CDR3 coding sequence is TGCGCCAGCAGCCAAGAGATGGGACAGAGCTCTGGAAACACCATATATTTT.

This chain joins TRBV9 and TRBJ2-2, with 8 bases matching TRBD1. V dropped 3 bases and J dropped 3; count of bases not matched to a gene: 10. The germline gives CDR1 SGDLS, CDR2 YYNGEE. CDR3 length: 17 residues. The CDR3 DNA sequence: TGTGCCAGCAGCGCCGGACAGGGAAGGGGTGACACCGGGGAGCTGTTTTTT. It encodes CASSAGQGRGDTGELFF. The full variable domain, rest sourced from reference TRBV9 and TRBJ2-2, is DSGVTQTPKHLITATGQRVTLRCSPRSGDLSVYWYQQSLDQGLQFLIQYYNGEERAKGNILERFSAQQFPDLHSELNLSSLELGDSALYFCASSAGQGRGDTGELFFGEGSRLTVL.

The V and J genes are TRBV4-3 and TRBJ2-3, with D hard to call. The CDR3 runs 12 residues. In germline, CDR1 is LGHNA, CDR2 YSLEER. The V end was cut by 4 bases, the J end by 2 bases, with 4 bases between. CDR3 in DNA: TGCGCCAGCAGCCGACTCACAGATACGCAGTATTTT. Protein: CASSRLTDTQYF.

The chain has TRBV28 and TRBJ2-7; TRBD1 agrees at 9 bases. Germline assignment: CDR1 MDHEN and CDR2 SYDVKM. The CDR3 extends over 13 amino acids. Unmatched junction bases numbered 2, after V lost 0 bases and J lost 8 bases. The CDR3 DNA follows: TGTGCCAGCAGTTTATGGGGGACAGGGAAGCAGTACTTC. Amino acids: CASSLWGTGKQYF.

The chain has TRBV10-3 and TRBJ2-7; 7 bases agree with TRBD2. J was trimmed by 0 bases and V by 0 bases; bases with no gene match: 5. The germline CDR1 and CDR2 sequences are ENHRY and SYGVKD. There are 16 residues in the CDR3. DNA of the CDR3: TGTGCCATCAGTGAGTCCGGGCGGGGGAGCTCCTACGAGCAGTACTTC. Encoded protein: CAISESGRGSSYEQYF.

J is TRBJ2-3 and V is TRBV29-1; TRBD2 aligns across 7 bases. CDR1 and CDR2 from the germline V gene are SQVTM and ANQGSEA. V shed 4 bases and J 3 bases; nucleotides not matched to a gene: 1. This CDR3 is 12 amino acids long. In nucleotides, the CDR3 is TGCAGCGTTGGACTAGCAACAGATACGCAGTATTTT. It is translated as CSVGLATDTQYF.

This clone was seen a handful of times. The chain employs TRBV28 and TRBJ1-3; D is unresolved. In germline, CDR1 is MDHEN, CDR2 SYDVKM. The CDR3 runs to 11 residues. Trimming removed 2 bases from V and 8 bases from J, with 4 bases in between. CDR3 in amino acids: CASSLRDTIYF. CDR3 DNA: TGTGCCAGCAGTTTAAGAGACACCATATATTTT.

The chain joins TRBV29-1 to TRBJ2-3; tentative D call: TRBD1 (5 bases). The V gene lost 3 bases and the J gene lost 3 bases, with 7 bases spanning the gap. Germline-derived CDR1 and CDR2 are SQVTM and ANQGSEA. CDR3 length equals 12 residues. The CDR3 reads CSVEQGTDTQYF. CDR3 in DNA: TGCAGCGTTGAGCAGGGTACAGATACGCAGTATTTT.

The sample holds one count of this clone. CDR3 sequence (DNA): TGTGCCAGCAGCTTAACATGGACAGACGGGGGCTACACCTTC. Translation gives CASSLTWTDGGYTF. The chain has TRBV7-3 and TRBJ1-2; maybe TRBD1 (6 bases). This CDR3 contains 14 residues. Germline values: CDR1 SGHTA, CDR2 FQGTGA. V was pared by 0 bases and J by 8 bases, with 13 bases between.

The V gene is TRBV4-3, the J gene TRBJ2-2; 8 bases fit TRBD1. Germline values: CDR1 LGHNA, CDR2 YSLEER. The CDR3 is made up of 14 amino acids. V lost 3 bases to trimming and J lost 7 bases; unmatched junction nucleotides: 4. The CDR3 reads CASSQQGAGGELFF. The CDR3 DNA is TGCGCCAGCAGCCAGCAGGGGGCCGGCGGGGAGCTGTTTTTT.

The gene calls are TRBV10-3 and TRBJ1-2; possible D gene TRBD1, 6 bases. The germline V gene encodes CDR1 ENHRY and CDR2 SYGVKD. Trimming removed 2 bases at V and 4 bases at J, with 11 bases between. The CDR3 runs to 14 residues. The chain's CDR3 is CAISEADRSYGYTF. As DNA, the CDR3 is TGTGCCATCAGTGAGGCAGACAGGTCCTATGGCTACACCTTC.

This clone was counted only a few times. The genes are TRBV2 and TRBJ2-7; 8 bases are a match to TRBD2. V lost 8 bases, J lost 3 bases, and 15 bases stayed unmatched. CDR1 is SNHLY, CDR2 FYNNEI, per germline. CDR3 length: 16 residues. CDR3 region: CASCLAGKPGSYEQYF. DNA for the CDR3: TGTGCCAGCTGCCTAGCGGGTAAGCCTGGGAGCTACGAGCAGTACTTC.

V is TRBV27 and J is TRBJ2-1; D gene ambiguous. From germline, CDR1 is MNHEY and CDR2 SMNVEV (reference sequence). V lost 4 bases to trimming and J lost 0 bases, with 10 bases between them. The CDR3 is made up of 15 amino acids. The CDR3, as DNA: TGTGCCAGCAGTTCCTCCACCAGCTCCTACAATGAGCAGTTCTTC. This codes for CASSSSTSSYNEQFF.

This chain's CDR3 is CASSSGQGASYGYTF. For the CDR3, the DNA is TGCGCCAGCAGCTCGGGACAGGGGGCCAGCTATGGCTACACCTTC. The chain combines TRBV5-1 with TRBJ1-2; the match to TRBD1 covers 12 bases. J gave up 4 bases and V 3 bases, and 4 bases lay outside the gene matches. The CDR3 is 15 amino acids. CDR1 is SGHRS, CDR2 YFSETQ, per germline.